The 10 T cell receptor beta chains reported below all come from one sample, sequenced in a study of a mutant IDH1 vaccine in newly diagnosed glioma. The protocol was immunoSEQ multiplex PCR, while the TCRdb copy is restricted to in-frame clones and leaves out a portion. This sample has approximately 25,000 clones, with around 77% found just once. Time point reported: week 11, during vaccination. Topical imiquimod accompanied each vaccine dose, which consisted of 300 ug of mutant IDH1 20-mer peptide. These receptors have no known antigen. The material was PBMCs, obtained from a glioma patient whose treatment included an IDH1 peptide vaccine. The receptors were gathered from a woman aged 18-29 years with glioma.

The V call is TRBV15, the J call TRBJ1-3; the D gene is possibly TRBD1 (5 bases). The V gene's germline CDR1 is LNHNV and CDR2 YYDKDF (reference sequence). V lost 3 bases to trimming and J lost 2 bases, with 8 bases between them. There are 14 residues in the CDR3. DNA of the CDR3: TGTGCCACCAGCAGGCAGGGCCCTGGAAACACCATATATTTT. The encoded protein is CATSRQGPGNTIYF. Filled out from reference TRBV15 and TRBJ1-3, the complete variable domain reads DAMVIQNPRYQVTQFGKPVTLSCSQTLNHNVMYWYQQKSSQAPKLLFHYYDKDFNNEADTPDNFQSRRPNTSFCFLDIRSPGLGDTAMYLCATSRQGPGNTIYFGEGSWLTVV.

This chain joins TRBV7-9 and TRBJ2-7; D tentatively reads TRBD1 or TRBD2 (5 bases each). The CDR3 totals 14 residues. Germline CDR1 and CDR2: SEHNR and FQNEAQ (reference sequence). V was pared by 2 bases and J by 1 base, with 9 bases between. The CDR3 region is CASSLPRESYEQYF. CDR3 DNA sequence: TGTGCCAGCAGCTTACCCAGGGAGTCCTACGAGCAGTACTTC.

The CDR3 is CASSQDRGWEQYF. As DNA, the CDR3 is TGCGCCAGCAGCCAAGACAGGGGGTGGGAGCAGTACTTC. The chain combines TRBV4-3 with TRBJ2-7; 7 bases map to TRBD1. The CDR3 totals 13 residues. V trimming: 0 bases; J trimming: 7 bases; junction bases outside the gene matches: 3. Per the germline V gene, CDR1 is LGHNA and CDR2 is YSLEER.

This rearrangement joins TRBV19 to TRBJ2-2, with D perhaps matching TRBD1 (5 bases). Germline values: CDR1 LNHDA, CDR2 SQIVND (reference sequence). V was shortened by 1 base and J by 6 bases, with 9 bases between the two germline ends. The CDR3 sequence is 14 residues long. In DNA, the CDR3 is TGTGCCAGTAGTATAGTAGCAGGGTCCGGGGAGCTGTTTTTT. As protein: CASSIVAGSGELFF. Full variable domain (rest looked up from reference TRBV19 and TRBJ2-2): DGGITQSPKYLFRKEGQNVTLSCEQNLNHDAMYWYRQDPGQGLRLIYYSQIVNDFQKGDIAEGYSVSREKKESFPLTVTSAQKNPTAFYLCASSIVAGSGELFFGEGSRLTVL.

This clone was seen a handful of times. This chain joins TRBV5-5 and TRBJ1-5, with D possibly matching TRBD1 (6 bases). Trimming removed 0 bases from V and 4 bases from J, with 8 bases in between. The CDR3 is 14 amino acids. Germline V CDR1 and CDR2: SGHKS, YYEKEE (reference sequence). CDR3 region: CASSLATGNQPQHF. CDR3 sequence (DNA): TGTGCCAGCAGCTTGGCTACAGGGAATCAGCCCCAGCATTTT.

The rearrangement uses TRBV5-5 and TRBJ2-7, with a possible D match to TRBD1 (5 bases). Germline lookup yields CDR1 SGHKS and CDR2 YYEKEE (reference sequence). The CDR3 covers 14 residues. The V and J ends lost 4 bases and 6 bases respectively, with 17 bases between them. The CDR3 region is CASSPLGLKGEQYF. In DNA form, the CDR3 reads TGTGCCAGCAGCCCCCTGGGGCTAAAAGGCGAGCAGTACTTC.

The V call is TRBV10-1, the J call TRBJ2-2, with D maybe TRBD2 (5 bases). V lost 9 bases, J lost 9 bases, and 20 bases lay in between. The length of the CDR3 is 14 residues. Germline assignment: CDR1 WNHNN and CDR2 SYGVQD (reference sequence). CDR3 nucleotides: TGCGCCAGTGATCGACTGGACGGGAATAGGGAGCTGTTTTTT. Translation: CASDRLDGNRELFF.

This sequence joins TRBV7-2 and TRBJ2-7; 8 bases fit TRBD1. This CDR3 has 14 residues. The germline gives CDR1 SGHTA, CDR2 FQGNSA. With 3 bases clipped from V and 3 bases from J, the junction kept 4 bases outside the gene matches. The CDR3 DNA follows: TGTGCCAGCAGCTTGGGACAGGCTATCTACGAGCAGTACTTC. Its protein is CASSLGQAIYEQYF.

This chain uses TRBV5-1 with TRBJ2-7; D is uncertain. The CDR3 runs 13 residues. V was clipped by 1 base and J by 4 bases, with 9 bases between them. The V gene's germline CDR1 is SGHRS and CDR2 YFSETQ. CDR3 in amino acids: CASSLLIGYEQYF. The CDR3 region has the DNA TGCGCCAGCAGCTTGCTTATCGGTTACGAGCAGTACTTC.

The chain couples TRBV6-6 to TRBJ1-5; D ambiguous. Germline assignment: CDR1 MNHNY and CDR2 SVGAGI (reference sequence). This CDR3 spans 14 amino acids. V lost 6 bases, J lost 5 bases, and 14 bases lay in between. CDR3 region: CASSNRNSHQPQHF. The DNA of the CDR3 is TGTGCCAGCAGCAACCGAAACAGCCATCAGCCCCAGCATTTT.